Listed below are T cell receptor beta chains from one sample, sequenced in a study of cytotoxic CD8 clonotypes in ibrutinib-treated CLL. Using immunoSEQ multiplex PCR, the repertoire was profiled, and TCRdb retains in-frame clones only, with some absent. This sample carries roughly 220,000 clones, 60% to 80% of them seen once, and the ten largest clones take 11%. The source material was PBMCs, sampled after 12 months of ibrutinib treatment. Source of these receptors: a human donor with chronic lymphocytic leukemia. Both conserved end residues are trimmed from each CDR3. Each record gives: V gene, J gene, clone size, CDR3 protein. Some rows have no size entry. The others give once, few or many, or a class for an expanded clone.

V: TRBV6-1; J: TRBJ2-1; size: -; CDR3: ASSDPGLDEQF
V: TRBV28; J: TRBJ1-4; size: -; CDR3: ASMTGATNEKLF
V: TRBV27; J: TRBJ2-3; size: few; CDR3: ASSLSGDTQY
V: TRBV27; J: TRBJ2-5; size: -; CDR3: ASSLGETQY
V: TRBV5-1; J: TRBJ2-2; size: -; CDR3: ASSLFGSGENGELF
V: TRBV27; J: TRBJ1-1; size: -; CDR3: ASSSGQSIPVTEAF
V: TRBV6-5; J: TRBJ2-7; size: -; CDR3: AGGARHHYEQY
V: TRBV5-4; J: TRBJ2-7; size: -; CDR3: ASSLGGGNSYEQY
V: TRBV28; J: TRBJ1-1; size: -; CDR3: ATGTGGTEAF
V: TRBV4-2; J: TRBJ1-1; size: -; CDR3: ASSQGEGASEAF
V: TRBV7-9; J: TRBJ1-5; size: -; CDR3: ASSFLTQPQH
V: TRBV19; J: TRBJ1-4; size: -; CDR3: ASRPPEAGGEKLF
V: TRBV6-1; J: TRBJ1-2; size: -; CDR3: ASSYSGTGGGYT
V: TRBV6-6; J: TRBJ1-2; size: -; CDR3: ASRSTGTGDNLGYT
V: TRBV4-1; J: TRBJ1-1; size: -; CDR3: ASSKGQGETEAF
V: TRBV19; J: TRBJ1-1; size: once; CDR3: ASIGGNTEAF
V: TRBV2; J: TRBJ2-7; size: -; CDR3: ASSESGRFYEQY
V: TRBV5-5; J: TRBJ2-7; size: -; CDR3: ASSPGRTGGVEQY
V: TRBV11-2; J: TRBJ2-3; size: once; CDR3: ASSLVETSTDTQY
V: TRBV2; J: TRBJ2-7; size: -; CDR3: ASSDGLSYEQY
V: TRBV27; J: TRBJ1-4; size: -; CDR3: ASSLAGDRTNEKLF
V: TRBV14; J: TRBJ2-7; size: few; CDR3: ASSQGNSYEQY
V: TRBV2; J: TRBJ2-3; size: few; CDR3: ASSPEARTDTQY
V: TRBV28; J: TRBJ1-2; size: -; CDR3: ASSSHNSRDGYT
V: TRBV7-3; J: TRBJ1-2; size: -; CDR3: ASSEDGNYGYT
V: TRBV5-1; J: TRBJ1-4; size: -; CDR3: ASSLGTPTNEKLF
V: TRBV6-1; J: TRBJ1-3; size: -; CDR3: ASVLVSSGNTIY
V: TRBV30; J: TRBJ1-2; size: -; CDR3: AWTAGQGVNYGYT